This T cell receptor (beta chain) was captured in a study of beta chain features in type 1 diabetes. Overall study findings and caveats: Moderately but significantly shorter TCRB CDR3s were found in Type 1 diabetes patients in all four CD4+ subsets. In type 1 diabetes patients, VDJ junctions had fewer insertions; deletions at these junctions were more frequent.

Every isolated RNA sample was fully reverse transcribed, so sequencing captured expressed TCRB transcripts. TCRdb keeps only in-frame clones here, not all; method: immunoSEQ multiplex PCR. Of 95,000 to 150,000 clones listed, less than 20% are singletons. This clone has just a few counts. The antigen is undetermined. Per germline, CDR1 SGHTA and CDR2 FQGNSA. V lost 1 base to trimming and J lost 4 bases, with 13 bases between them. The length of the CDR3 is 15 residues. One heparinised draw of blood, averaging about 120 mL, came from each donor. The receptor was derived from a man aged 30-40 years with type 1 diabetes. Sequencing used central memory CD4+ T cells from blood. The chain carries TRBV7-2 and TRBJ1-2, with D perhaps matching TRBD1 (5 bases). CDR3 region: CASSLVRKGRYGYTF. Written as DNA, the CDR3 is TGTGCCAGCAGCTTAGTTCGGAAGGGGCGCTATGGCTACACCTTC.